This T cell receptor beta chain was observed in a study of tumor and adjacent non-tumor tissue in lung cancer (dated by TCRdb to the late 2010s). For the study in its entirety: Of the cohort, some 12 patients had adenocarcinoma, 2 had squamous cell carcinoma and 1 had small cell lung cancer. Among the roughly 15 patients, ages ranged from roughly 30 to 85 years, approximately ten were men and 5 were women, and disease was TNM stage I to III. In total, sequencing yielded approximately 130,000,000 productive TCRbeta reads, which works out to an average of about 4.2 million reads per sample. Using bulk TCRbeta repertoires from 15 lung cancer patients, the study set lung tumor tissue side by side with matched distant non-tumor lung tissue. Around 30 paired specimens, one tumor and one normal lung sample per patient, were profiled by TCRbeta CDR3 sequencing.

Paper-wide results and their limitations: The methods do not name the sequencing platform or mention unique molecular identifiers. TCR diversity (inverse Simpson) was significantly higher in tumor than in normal lung tissue (roughly 430 vs 170, P = 0.0075, Mann-Whitney U test). With only about 16 patients in the cohort, the authors noted that larger samples and more detailed clinical data are needed. Younger patients had significantly higher TCR diversity, and higher tumor TCR diversity was associated with shorter overall and disease-free survival. Because peripheral blood was not sequenced, the blood TCRbeta repertoires of the lung cancer patients in the study went unexamined. A significantly larger cumulative share of the repertoire was made up by the top 100 clones in normal lung than in tumor tissue.

The CDR3 goes from the cysteine to the phenylalanine over 14 residues. The read is trimmed to its CDR3 DNA, 42 bases read in frame from base 1. The germline V gene sets CDR1 to SQVTM and CDR2 to ANQGSEA. RNA was isolated from bulk, unsorted tissue, and RNA quality was assessed with a NanoDrop ND-1000 and an Agilent 2100. The donors were newly diagnosed lung cancer patients admitted for thoracic surgery in China from August to November 2014 who had not received prior chemotherapy. The study excluded patients who had received radiotherapy or chemotherapy before or who had another cancer at the same time. Surgical tissue pieces of about 1-2 cm3 were preserved in RNAlater solution and were kept at -80 degrees C until use. Library preparation was by multiplex PCR. The data were produced on an Illumina HiSeq 2500. TCRbeta libraries were constructed through three rounds of nested PCR with primers (Table S4) according to protocols adapted from ARM-PCR. PCR products of 200-500 bp were gel-excised and purified with the QIAquick gel extraction kit before sequencing. For the original study's pipeline: Trimmomatic was used to clean the reads, FLASH merged the cleaned reads into complete CDR3 sequences, and MiTCR assigned the sequences to V(D)J germline segments. VDJtools was used to compute clonal diversity as the inverse Simpson's index. Productive reads were defined as in-frame sequences without a premature stop codon. Using fastp at Q25 and MiXCR, TCRdb reprocessed the public reads and kept productive beta chains. A single entry per CDR3 protein holds the most common genes and DNA from its merged rows. The V and J calls follow TCRdb's processing rather than the paper's. Here the sample has 91,000 or so distinct CDR3 sequences; just over 65% occur a single time. The leading ten clones occupy around 19% of the sample.

Worth noting for this clonotype: The antigen it binds to is not known. One end of the junction is discordant with germline, which a read error may explain.

The clonotype was recovered from a man aged 60 to 69 with non-small cell lung cancer. The sequencing sample was made of lung tumor tissue. The sequence links TRBV29-1 to TRBJ1-2; the D gene is possibly TRBD1, with 6 bases matching. This receptor has the CDR3 CSVELGGRDGGYIF. The sequenced DNA is TGCAGCGTTGAATTAGGGGGTCGCGATGGGGGCTACATCTTC.